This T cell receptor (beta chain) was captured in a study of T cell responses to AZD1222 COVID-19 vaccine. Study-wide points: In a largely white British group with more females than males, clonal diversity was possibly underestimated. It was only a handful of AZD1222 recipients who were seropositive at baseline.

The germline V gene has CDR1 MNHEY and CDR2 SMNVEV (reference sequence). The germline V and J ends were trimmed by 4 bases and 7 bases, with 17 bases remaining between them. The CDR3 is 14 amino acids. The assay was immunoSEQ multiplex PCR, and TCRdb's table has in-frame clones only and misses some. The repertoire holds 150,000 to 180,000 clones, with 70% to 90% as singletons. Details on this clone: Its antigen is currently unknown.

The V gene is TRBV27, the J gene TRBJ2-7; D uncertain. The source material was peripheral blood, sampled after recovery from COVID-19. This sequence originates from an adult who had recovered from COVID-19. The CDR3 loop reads CASSSYGSPREQYF. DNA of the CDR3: TGTGCCAGCAGTTCCTATGGATCCCCACGGGAGCAGTACTTC.